Following are 23 T cell receptor beta chains from one sample sequenced in a study of cytomegalovirus exposure and HLA in healthy donors. A multiplex PCR was run with 60 Vbeta primers and 13 Jbeta primers. Libraries were prepared by immunoSEQ multiplex PCR; TCRdb keeps only in-frame clonotypes and omits some of them. In the table there are roughly 180,000 clones, 70% to 90% of which are singletons. The sample comprised PBMCs. The receptors originated from a young woman in good health and CMV-seropositive.

The sample holds a few counts of this clone. The chain is built from TRBV4-2 and TRBJ2-3; TRBD2 aligns across 10 bases. The CDR3 runs to 16 residues. V shed 0 bases and J 4 bases; nucleotides not matched to a gene: 4. Looked up from germline, CDR1 is LGHNA and CDR2 is YNFKEQ. CDR3 sequence reads: CASSQDQRGGPDTQYF. CDR3 DNA sequence: TGTGCCAGCAGCCAAGATCAGCGGGGGGGCCCAGATACGCAGTATTTT.

The chain recombines TRBV2 with TRBJ2-3, with D possibly being TRBD2 (6 bases). V lost 6 bases and J lost 0, with 10 bases in between. This CDR3 contains 14 residues. The V gene's germline CDR1 is SNHLY and CDR2 FYNNEI. In nucleotides, the CDR3 is TGTGCCAGCAGAGGGACTTCTAGCACAGATACGCAGTATTTT. This translates into CASRGTSSTDTQYF.

The J gene is TRBJ2-1, the V gene TRBV9; TRBD2 is a possible D gene (6 bases). Per the germline V gene, CDR1 is SGDLS and CDR2 is YYNGEE. This CDR3 is built from 15 residues. Trimming pared 3 bases from V and 5 bases from J, leaving 15 bases between. The CDR3, as DNA: TGTGCCAGCAGCGGTTCTCGGGGGACGAACAATGAGCAGTTCTTC. This sequence encodes CASSGSRGTNNEQFF.

The V gene is TRBV6-1, the J gene TRBJ2-3, with 8 bases identical to TRBD1. Germline V gene sequence: CDR1 MNHNS, CDR2 SASEGT. V was pared by 7 bases and J by 5 bases, with 8 bases of the junction left unmatched. The CDR3 is 14 residues long. The chain's CDR3 is CASNPGGAGDTQYF. CDR3 nucleotides: TGTGCCAGCAATCCAGGGGGCGCGGGAGATACGCAGTATTTT.

This rearrangement joins TRBV19 to TRBJ2-4; 7 bases line up with TRBD2. The CDR3 length is 18 residues. Germline V gene sequence: CDR1 LNHDA, CDR2 SQIVND (reference sequence). Trimming took 4 bases from V and 0 from J; bases not matched to a gene: 12. This CDR3 reads CASSTLGLGGIAKNIQYF. The CDR3 region has the DNA TGTGCCAGTAGTACCTTGGGTTTGGGGGGGATAGCCAAAAACATTCAGTACTTC.

V and J are TRBV2 and TRBJ1-1; 7 positions match TRBD1. The J segment lost 0 bases and the V segment lost 6 bases, leaving 4 bases of the junction unmatched. CDR1 and CDR2 from the germline V gene are SNHLY and FYNNEI. This CDR3 has 14 amino acids. CDR3 in DNA: TGTGCCAGCAGCCCGGGACAGATGAACACTGAAGCTTTCTTT. It translates to CASSPGQMNTEAFF.

Here the CDR3 DNA reads TGTGCCAGCAGCCCGAACCCCTACGTC. Translated: CASSPNPYV. This chain links TRBV7-4 with TRBJ2-7, with D hard to call. The CDR3 has 9 residues. Germline CDR1 reads SGHVT; CDR2 reads SQSDAQ. The V end lost 5 bases, the J end lost 13 bases, and 9 bases lay between the germline ends.

The J gene is TRBJ1-1, the V gene TRBV11-3; 9 nucleotides match TRBD1. The CDR3 sequence is 16 residues long. The J segment lost 1 base and the V segment lost 5 bases, leaving 8 bases of the junction unmatched. The V gene's germline CDR1 is SGHNT and CDR2 YENEEA. The CDR3 spells CASSTWTGVKNTEAFF. CDR3 sequence (DNA): TGTGCCAGCAGCACCTGGACAGGGGTGAAGAACACTGAAGCTTTCTTT.

This chain connects TRBV19 to TRBJ2-3; D unresolved. The CDR3 has 13 amino acids. CDR1 and CDR2 (germline): LNHDA, SQIVND (reference sequence). Trimming shortened V by 4 bases and J by 4 bases, and 9 bases separated the two germline ends. CDR3 DNA: TGTGCCAGTAGTAACTCCCTGGCAGATACGCAGTATTTT. Encoded protein: CASSNSLADTQYF.

This clone was counted once. The chain recombines TRBV12-5 with TRBJ1-2, with D maybe TRBD1 (5 bases). The V and J ends lost 5 bases and 7 bases respectively, with 17 bases between them. Germline V gene data show CDR1 as LGHNT and CDR2 as FRNRAP. The CDR3 is 14 residues long. Written as DNA, the CDR3 is TGTGCTAGTGGTCTCCCAGGGCGGGGACGTGGCTACACCTTC. Its protein product is CASGLPGRGRGYTF.

This chain links TRBV2 with TRBJ1-5, with D perhaps TRBD1 (5 bases). The CDR3 covers 14 residues. Trimming left V 7 bases short and J 7 bases short, with 17 bases between. Germline V gene sequence: CDR1 SNHLY, CDR2 FYNNEI. The CDR3: CASTLTREGQPQHF. The CDR3 bases are TGTGCCAGCACCTTGACCCGGGAGGGGCAGCCCCAGCATTTT.

This clone was found once. The rearrangement uses TRBV4-1 and TRBJ2-2; a weak D match, TRBD1 (5 bases). CDR1 and CDR2 (germline): MGHRA, YSYEKL. CDR3 size: 20 residues. V was pared by 2 bases and J by 8 bases, with 30 bases between. In DNA, the CDR3 is TGCGCCAGCAGCCAATTGGGGAATCCCCTCGGACACCACGTAATGGGGGAGCTGTTTTTT. It specifies CASSQLGNPLGHHVMGELFF.

V and J are TRBV5-1 and TRBJ2-1, with TRBD1 identical over 7 bases. CDR3 length: 15 residues. The ends lost 5 bases at V and 9 bases at J; junction bases unmatched: 14. The V gene's germline CDR1 is SGHRS and CDR2 YFSETQ. The CDR3 region is CASSWDRFRGGEQFF. The CDR3 nucleotides are TGCGCCAGCAGTTGGGACAGATTCCGAGGCGGTGAGCAGTTCTTC.

CDR3 bases: TGCGCCAGCAGCTTATCTCCAGGGGGGCAGAACACTGAAGCTTTCTTT. Encoded protein: CASSLSPGGQNTEAFF. The V call is TRBV5-1, the J call TRBJ1-1; 7 nucleotides align to TRBD1. With V trimmed by 2 bases and J by 1 base, 8 bases remained unmatched. In germline, CDR1 is SGHRS, CDR2 YFSETQ. The CDR3 totals 16 residues.

The chain couples TRBV29-1 to TRBJ2-1; TRBD1 aligns across 9 bases. Germline V lookup: CDR1 SQVTM, CDR2 ANQGSEA. Trimming took 3 bases from V and 4 from J; bases not matched to a gene: 7. This CDR3 spans 15 amino acids. CDR3 amino acids: CSVDGGTGIYNEQFF. CDR3 DNA: TGCAGCGTTGACGGCGGGACAGGGATATACAATGAGCAGTTCTTC.

The J gene is TRBJ2-7, the V gene TRBV21-1; the DNA was not compared with TRBD1, the D call given in the table. TRBV21-1 is described as a pseudogene. There are 16 residues in the CDR3. For the CDR3, the DNA is TGTGCCAGCAGCGCCAACTTCCCGGGACACACCTACGAGCAGTACGTC. Translating it yields CASSANFPGHTYEQYV.

The sample holds a few counts of this clone. V and J are TRBV7-3 and TRBJ1-2; D is ambiguous. This CDR3 is built from 15 residues. V lost 5 bases and J lost 6, with 19 bases in between. Germline assignment: CDR1 SGHTA and CDR2 FQGTGA. CDR3: CASSPTRGPSHGYTF. The CDR3 region has the DNA TGTGCCAGCAGCCCAACCAGAGGGCCCTCCCATGGCTACACCTTC. The whole variable domain, remainder taken from reference TRBV7-3 and TRBJ1-2, is GAGVSQTPSNKVTEKGKYVELRCDPISGHTALYWYRQSLGQGPEFLIYFQGTGAADDSGLPNDRFFAVRPEGSVSTLKIQRTERGDSAVYLCASSPTRGPSHGYTFGSGTRLTVV.

CDR3 amino acids: CASSLEGYSTEAFF. In DNA form, the CDR3 reads TGTGCCAGCAGCTTAGAGGGGTATTCCACTGAAGCTTTCTTT. This sequence joins TRBV7-9 and TRBJ1-1, with D possibly being TRBD1 (5 bases). V was cut by 1 base and J by 4 bases, with 10 bases left in between. CDR1 is SEHNR and CDR2 is FQNEAQ in the germline V gene (reference sequence). The CDR3 is made up of 14 amino acids.

This clone appeared once. This rearrangement joins TRBV18 to TRBJ1-5; 9 bases match TRBD1. There are 16 residues in the CDR3. The trim removed 6 bases at V and 2 bases at J, leaving 8 bases unmatched. Germline V gene data show CDR1 as KGHSH and CDR2 as LQKENI. The CDR3: CASSPGQGRGNQPQHF. The CDR3 bases are TGTGCCAGCTCGCCGGGACAGGGTCGGGGCAATCAGCCCCAGCATTTT.

Turning to this clone: An end of the junction differs from the germline gene, which may be a read error. The chain couples TRBV7-9 to TRBJ2-7; D is uncertain. Looked up from germline, CDR1 is SEHNR and CDR2 is FQNEAQ (reference sequence). This CDR3 is 12 amino acids long. Here the CDR3 DNA reads TGTTCCAGCAGCTTTCACAGCTACGAGCAGTACTTC. This translates into CSSSFHSYEQYF.

This clone was recorded once. The J gene is TRBJ2-5, the V gene TRBV19, with 9 nucleotides matching TRBD2. Losses at the gene ends were 7 bases for V and 3 bases for J; bases not matched to a gene: 9. Germline assignment: CDR1 LNHDA and CDR2 SQIVND (reference sequence). CDR3 length: 15 amino acids. Here the CDR3 DNA reads TGTGCCAGTACGTGGGGCGGGGGGGCCGAAGAGACCCAGTACTTC. It specifies CASTWGGGAEETQYF.

The rearrangement links TRBV10-3 to TRBJ1-5; D uncertain. Trimming cost V 3 bases and J 2 bases, with 5 bases left between them. CDR3 length: 13 amino acids. Germline V CDR1 and CDR2: ENHRY, SYGVKD. The CDR3 spells CAISDSGNQPQHF. The CDR3 DNA sequence: TGTGCCATCAGTGATAGTGGCAATCAGCCCCAGCATTTT.

This clone was seen only a few times. The rearrangement joins TRBV11-3 to TRBJ2-1; weak D call: TRBD1 (6 bases). The germline V and J ends were trimmed by 5 bases and 8 bases, with 19 bases remaining between them. Germline CDR1 and CDR2: SGHNT and YENEEA. The CDR3 is 15 residues long. The CDR3: CASSPQATQGHEQFF. The DNA of the CDR3 is TGTGCCAGCAGCCCCCAGGCAACGCAGGGGCATGAGCAGTTCTTC.